Presented here are 11 T cell receptor beta chains from one specimen sequenced in a study of cytotoxic CD8 clonotypes in ibrutinib-treated CLL. Profiled with immunoSEQ multiplex PCR; TCRdb holds only in-frame clones, not every one. The repertoire has 55,000 to 85,000 clones, over 75% of them found once; the top ten carry under 4%. The specimen was PBMCs, collected after 12 months of ibrutinib treatment. The origin of the receptors is a human donor with chronic lymphocytic leukemia.

The J gene is TRBJ2-7, the V gene TRBV7-2; 14 bases agree with TRBD2. The J segment lost 4 bases and the V segment lost 1 base, leaving 6 bases of the junction unmatched. The CDR3 is 17 amino acids. CDR1 is SGHTA, CDR2 FQGNSA, per germline. DNA for the CDR3: TGTGCCAGCAGCTTAGGGGGGACTAGCGGGAGATCGTACGAGCAGTACTTC. Its translation is CASSLGGTSGRSYEQYF. The whole variable domain, remainder taken from reference TRBV7-2 and TRBJ2-7, is GAGVSQSPSNKVTEKGKDVELRCDPISGHTALYWYRQSLGQGLEFLIYFQGNSAPDKSGLPSDRFSAERTGGSVSTLTIQRTQQEDSAVYLCASSLGGTSGRSYEQYFGPGTRLTVT.

The chain links TRBV18 to TRBJ2-1, with TRBD2 matching over 15 bases. V lost 3 bases and J lost 3; bases outside the gene matches: 3. The V gene's germline CDR1 is KGHSH and CDR2 LQKENI. CDR3 size: 17 residues. CDR3 residues: CASSPGTSGRLYNEQFF. CDR3 nucleotides: TGTGCCAGCTCACCGGGGACTAGCGGGAGGCTCTACAATGAGCAGTTCTTC.

The chain has TRBV5-1 and TRBJ1-3; D not certain. The CDR3 is 16 amino acids. CDR1 and CDR2 (germline): SGHRS, YFSETQ. Trimming removed 0 bases at V and 0 bases at J, with 10 bases between. CDR3 region: CASSLALERSGNTIYF. The CDR3 nucleotides are TGCGCCAGCAGCTTGGCGCTGGAACGCTCTGGAAACACCATATATTTT.

CDR3 nucleotides: TGTGCCAGCAGTTTTTCGGCTAGCGGGACGCAGACCCAGTACTTC. Its translation: CASSFSASGTQTQYF. The chain employs TRBV27 and TRBJ2-5, with 9 bases aligning to TRBD2. There are 15 residues in the CDR3. V lost 3 bases and J lost 6; bases outside the gene matches: 8. CDR1 and CDR2 from the germline V gene are MNHEY and SMNVEV (reference sequence).

V and J are TRBV10-3 and TRBJ1-2; D is unclear. The ends were cut back, 2 bases at V and 1 base at J, with 8 bases in the middle. The length of the CDR3 is 14 residues. The V gene's germline CDR1 is ENHRY and CDR2 SYGVKD. CDR3 sequence: CAISETTINYGYTF. The CDR3 nucleotides read TGTGCCATCAGTGAGACTACTATTAACTATGGCTACACCTTC.

The rearrangement uses TRBV18 and TRBJ2-5; a weak D match, TRBD2 (7 bases). Germline assignment: CDR1 KGHSH and CDR2 LQKENI. V lost 4 bases and J 5 bases, leaving 20 bases between the germline ends. The CDR3 contains 16 residues. In nucleotides, the CDR3 is TGTGCCAGCTCACGGATCGTTGACGGGGGGCGGGAGACCCAGTACTTC. The encoded protein is CASSRIVDGGRETQYF.

In DNA, the CDR3 is TGTGCCAGCAGCCTGGGTAAGACACCCTTGTACCAAGAGACCCAGTACTTC. This gives the protein CASSLGKTPLYQETQYF. The rearrangement uses TRBV5-6 and TRBJ2-5; D remains unclear. Per the germline V gene, CDR1 is SGHDT and CDR2 is YYEEEE. The CDR3 sequence is 17 residues long. The V end was cut by 4 bases, the J end by 0 bases, with 19 bases between.

The chain joins TRBV19 to TRBJ2-1, with 8 bases aligning to TRBD2. The CDR3 contains 15 residues. Germline V gene sequence: CDR1 LNHDA, CDR2 SQIVND (reference sequence). V lost 3 bases, J lost 7 bases, and 8 bases stayed unmatched. The CDR3 loop reads CASSIYSGSMNEQFF. The CDR3 nucleotides are TGTGCCAGTAGTATTTACAGCGGGAGTATGAATGAGCAGTTCTTC.

The count of this clone is one. This sequence joins TRBV28 and TRBJ1-5; perhaps TRBD1 as D (6 bases). Germline V CDR1 and CDR2: MDHEN, SYDVKM. V was trimmed by 5 bases and J by 0 bases, leaving 17 bases between them. This CDR3 is 17 amino acids long. The DNA of the CDR3 is TGTGCCAGCAGTCCTGCGGGGGGCGCTTATAGCAATCAGCCCCAGCATTTT. This codes for CASSPAGGAYSNQPQHF.

The count of this clone is one. V and J are TRBV19 and TRBJ2-1, with D hard to call. V was clipped by 5 bases and J by 5 bases, with 28 bases between them. This CDR3 is built from 19 residues. The V gene's germline CDR1 is LNHDA and CDR2 SQIVND (reference sequence). The CDR3, as DNA: TGTGCCAGTAGTCACCGAGTACCAAAGGGTCTAGATCGGGACAATGAGCAGTTCTTC. It translates to CASSHRVPKGLDRDNEQFF.

V usage is TRBV7-3 and J usage is TRBJ2-2; no clear D gene. Germline CDR1 is SGHTA and CDR2 is FQGTGA. This CDR3 has 17 amino acids. Trimming stripped 2 bases from V and 1 base from J, with 14 bases between. The CDR3 region is CASSLGMGGENTGELFF. In DNA, the CDR3 is TGTGCCAGCAGCTTAGGGATGGGCGGCGAGAACACCGGGGAGCTGTTTTTT. The variable domain in full, with the rest retrieved from reference TRBV7-3 and TRBJ2-2, is GAGVSQTPSNKVTEKGKYVELRCDPISGHTALYWYRQSLGQGPEFLIYFQGTGAADDSGLPNDRFFAVRPEGSVSTLKIQRTERGDSAVYLCASSLGMGGENTGELFFGEGSRLTVL.